A selection of T cell receptor beta chains follows, all from one sample in a study of cytomegalovirus exposure and HLA in healthy donors. The protocol was immunoSEQ multiplex PCR, while the TCRdb copy is restricted to in-frame clones and leaves out a portion. The sample yields about 47,000 clones, 72% seen once. The sequencing sample was made of PBMCs. These receptors all come from a man aged 30 to 45 in good health and CMV-seronegative. Both conserved end residues are part of each CDR3. The D gene is left open where the match is weak. Size is omitted from some rows. Given values are once, few, many or a class for expanded clones.

D | J | V | size | CDR3 | DNA
TRBD1 | TRBJ1-5 | TRBV5-6 | . | CASSLLDREDSQPQHF | TGTGCCAGCAGCTTGCTGGACAGGGAGGATAGTCAGCCCCAGCATTTT
. | TRBJ1-2 | TRBV7-9 | few | CASSLASGNYGYTF | TGTGCCAGCAGCTTAGCGTCCGGGAACTATGGCTACACCTTC
TRBD2 | TRBJ2-5 | TRBV19 | . | CASSTGTSGRAFETQYF | TGTGCCAGTAGTACCGGGACTAGCGGGAGGGCCTTTGAGACCCAGTACTTC
TRBD1 | TRBJ2-7 | TRBV5-8 | . | CASSLRRTGGSNEQYF | TGTGCCAGCAGCTTGCGCAGGACAGGGGGTAGCAACGAGCAGTACTTC
. | TRBJ1-2 | TRBV5-6 | . | CASSLLTSANYGYTF | TGTGCCAGCAGCTTGCTTACATCAGCTAACTATGGCTACACCTTC
TRBD2 | TRBJ2-7 | TRBV29-1 | . | CSVETASGALLEQYF | TGCAGCGTTGAAACCGCTAGCGGAGCCCTCCTCGAGCAGTACTTC
. | TRBJ1-5 | TRBV6-6 | . | CASSYLGDQPQHF | TGTGCCAGCAGTTACCTCGGGGATCAGCCCCAGCATTTT
. | TRBJ2-1 | TRBV7-2 | . | CASSLAGVRVEQFF | TGTGCCAGCAGCTTAGCCGGAGTGAGGGTTGAGCAGTTCTTC
. | TRBJ2-7 | TRBV6-5 | . | CASSYSRQIGSYEQYF | TGTGCCAGCAGTTACTCGAGACAGATCGGGTCCTACGAGCAGTACTTC
. | TRBJ2-5 | TRBV14 | . | CASSQQGWETQYF | TGTGCCAGCAGCCAACAGGGCTGGGAGACCCAGTACTTC
. | TRBJ2-7 | TRBV6-5 | . | CASSTRGEQIYEQYF | TGTGCCAGCAGCACCAGGGGGGAGCAGATCTACGAGCAGTACTTC
TRBD1 | TRBJ2-7 | TRBV7-2 | once | CASSLGTGVPVQYF | TGTGCCAGCAGCTTGGGGACAGGAGTCCCGGTGCAGTACTTC
TRBD1 | TRBJ2-3 | TRBV5-4 | . | CASRLRRPGGTGSDTQYF | TGTGCCAGCAGGCTCCGCAGGCCAGGGGGGACAGGCAGCGATACGCAGTATTTT
. | TRBJ2-6 | TRBV6-1 | . | CASSEQEGRTGANVLTF | TGTGCCAGCAGTGAACAGGAGGGGCGGACTGGGGCCAACGTCCTGACTTTC
TRBD1 | TRBJ1-6 | TRBV10-3 | few | CAIRGTGGNSPLHF | TGTGCCATCAGGGGGACAGGGGGCAATTCACCCCTCCACTTT
TRBD1 | TRBJ2-7 | TRBV27 | . | CASSLRGPFGTGIPSSYEQYF | TGTGCCAGCAGTTTAAGAGGTCCCTTCGGGACAGGGATTCCAAGCTCCTACGAGCAGTACTTC
. | TRBJ1-3 | TRBV6-5 | few | CASGRGSGNTIYF | TGTGCCAGCGGGAGGGGATCTGGAAACACCATATATTTT
TRBD1 | TRBJ2-7 | TRBV9 | . | CASSGGTDPWEQYF | TGTGCCAGCAGCGGAGGGACAGACCCTTGGGAGCAGTACTTC
. | TRBJ1-3 | TRBV30 | . | CAWSDSHSGNTIYF | TGTGCCTGGAGTGACAGCCACTCTGGAAACACCATATATTTT
. | TRBJ2-7 | TRBV2 | . | CASSEARYEQYF | TGTGCCAGCAGTGAAGCGCGCTACGAGCAGTACTTC
TRBD2 | TRBJ2-1 | TRBV27 | . | CASSLSGSGLYNEQFF | TGTGCCAGCAGTTTATCGGGTAGCGGGCTTTACAATGAGCAGTTCTTC
. | TRBJ2-7 | TRBV5-1 | . | CASSLARGYEQYF | TGCGCCAGCAGCTTGGCCCGGGGATACGAGCAGTACTTC
. | TRBJ1-5 | TRBV7-2 | . | CASSTQRAGGNQPQHF | TGTGCCAGCAGCACACAAAGGGCAGGGGGCAATCAGCCCCAGCATTTT
. | TRBJ2-2 | TRBV10-3 | . | CTRQKNTGELFF | TGTACGCGACAGAAGAACACCGGGGAGCTGTTTTTT
TRBD1 | TRBJ1-5 | TRBV18 | . | CASSPDRDQPQHF | TGTGCCAGCTCGCCCGACAGGGATCAGCCCCAGCATTTT
TRBD2 | TRBJ2-7 | TRBV19 | . | CASSISWREGSYEQYF | TGTGCCAGTAGTATTTCTTGGCGGGAGGGTTCCTACGAGCAGTACTTC
. | TRBJ2-5 | TRBV7-8 | . | CASSLVSETQYF | TGTGCCAGCAGCCTTGTTTCGGAGACCCAGTACTTC
TRBD2 | TRBJ2-1 | TRBV19 | . | CASSKGLAGAEEQFF | TGTGCCAGTAGTAAGGGACTAGCGGGAGCGGAAGAGCAGTTCTTC
. | TRBJ2-2 | TRBV29-1 | . | CSVGGLTGELFF | TGCAGCGTAGGCGGTCTCACCGGGGAGCTGTTTTTT
. | TRBJ2-7 | TRBV30 | . | CAWSRQGGSYEQYF | TGTGCCTGGAGTAGGCAGGGGGGCTCCTACGAGCAGTACTTC
TRBD1 | TRBJ1-4 | TRBV6-5 | . | CASSYGTGVTNEKLFF | TGTGCCAGCAGTTACGGTACAGGGGTGACTAATGAAAAACTGTTTTTT
. | TRBJ1-4 | TRBV25-1 | . | CASSGGVVLFF | TGTGCCAGCAGTGGGGGGGTTGTATTGTTTTTT
. | TRBJ1-2 | TRBV6-1 | . | CASSEAGVPGSGYTF | TGTGCCAGCAGTGAAGCGGGGGTGCCCGGGAGCGGCTACACCTTC
. | TRBJ1-2 | TRBV30 | . | CAWSSGSYGYTF | TGTGCCTGGAGTTCAGGTTCCTATGGCTACACCTTC
. | TRBJ1-1 | TRBV6-5 | . | CASSYSISGDTEAFF | TGTGCCAGCAGTTACTCGATTTCGGGAGACACTGAAGCTTTCTTT
TRBD2 | TRBJ2-7 | TRBV29-1 | . | CSVDATSGSYEQYF | TGCAGCGTTGACGCGACTAGCGGGAGTTACGAGCAGTACTTC
TRBD1 | TRBJ2-5 | TRBV5-4 | . | CASSWDRIVGETQYF | TGTGCCAGCAGTTGGGACAGGATCGTTGGAGAGACCCAGTACTTC
TRBD1 | TRBJ2-7 | TRBV29-1 | . | CSVEGTGVYEQYF | TGCAGCGTTGAAGGGACAGGGGTCTACGAGCAGTACTTC
. | TRBJ2-3 | TRBV29-1 | . | CSILTVGWADTQYF | TGCAGCATATTGACAGTGGGCTGGGCAGATACGCAGTATTTT
TRBD2 | TRBJ2-3 | TRBV5-6 | . | CASSFGIAGETDTQYF | TGTGCCAGCAGCTTCGGGATAGCGGGAGAGACAGATACGCAGTATTTT
. | TRBJ2-2 | TRBV5-6 | . | CASSLSTGELFF | TGTGCCAGCAGCTTGTCCACCGGGGAGCTGTTTTTT
. | TRBJ2-5 | TRBV6-5 | few | CASSTRETQYF | TGTGCCAGCAGTACCAGAGAGACCCAGTACTTC
TRBD2 | TRBJ2-7 | TRBV5-4 | . | CASSFLAGGLYEQYF | TGTGCCAGCAGCTTTCTGGCGGGGGGCCTCTACGAGCAGTACTTC
TRBD2 | TRBJ2-5 | TRBV5-1 | . | CASSTTGTIRETQYF | TGCGCCAGCAGCACTACCGGGACTATAAGGGAGACCCAGTACTTC
. | TRBJ1-5 | TRBV2 | few | CASSPSQVGQPQHF | TGTGCCAGCAGCCCCTCACAGGTCGGGCAGCCCCAGCATTTT